A selection of T cell receptor beta chains follows, all from one sample in a study of cytomegalovirus exposure and HLA in healthy donors. Method: immunoSEQ multiplex PCR; TCRdb's copy keeps in-frame clones and lacks some. The data show roughly 140,000 clones, with about 80% seen just once and about 0.64% held by the top ten. Sequencing was done on a sample of PBMCs. Receptors originate from a male donor in good health and CMV-seronegative. Both conserved end residues are part of each CDR3. Each record gives: V gene, D gene, clone size, J gene, CDR3 DNA, CDR3 protein. The D gene is left open where the match is weak. Clone size is stated in some rows and not others, as once, few, many or a class when expanded.

TRBV10-2	NA	NA	TRBJ2-1	TGCGCCAGCAAGGGCGGGGACTACAATGAGCAGTTCTTC	CASKGGDYNEQFF
TRBV6-5	NA	NA	TRBJ2-5	TGTGCCAGCAGTAACTCGGGCGGGGAGACCCAGTACTTC	CASSNSGGETQYF
TRBV9	NA	NA	TRBJ1-1	TGTGCCAGCAGCGTGGGGCACCAGAACACTGAAGCTTTCTTT	CASSVGHQNTEAFF
TRBV19	NA	NA	TRBJ2-5	TGTGCCAGTAGTATTAGAACGGGGGAGCAGTACTTC	CASSIRTGEQYF
TRBV19	TRBD1	NA	TRBJ1-1	TGTGCCAGTAGTATAGTAGCCTTGCCGGGACAGGGAAGGGGGACTGAAGCTTTCTTT	CASSIVALPGQGRGTEAFF
TRBV7-3	TRBD2	NA	TRBJ2-1	TGTGCCAGCAGCTCCGAATGGGTAGGCGGGAGCACCTACAATGAGCAGTTCTTC	CASSSEWVGGSTYNEQFF
TRBV27	TRBD2	NA	TRBJ2-5	TGTGCCAGCAGTTCTGCTAGCGGGAGAGGCGAGACCCAGTACTTC	CASSSASGRGETQYF
TRBV2	NA	NA	TRBJ1-1	TGTGCCAGCAGTCCAAATAGGGGAGGCAGCACTGAAGCTTTCTTT	CASSPNRGGSTEAFF
TRBV4-1	TRBD2	NA	TRBJ2-2	TGCGCCAGCAGCCAAGATAGAGCGGGAGTATTGTTTTTT	CASSQDRAGVLFF
TRBV11-2	NA	NA	TRBJ2-1	TGTGCCAGCAGCCCGTACAATGAGCAGTTCTTC	CASSPYNEQFF
TRBV9	NA	NA	TRBJ2-3	TGTGCCAGCAGCGTAGTGGAGCGAAGCACAGATACGCAGTATTTT	CASSVVERSTDTQYF
TRBV6-5	NA	NA	TRBJ1-4	TGTGCCAGCAGTTCAGGGGAGCGAATGGAAAAACTGTTTTTT	CASSSGERMEKLFF
TRBV27	NA	few	TRBJ2-1	TGTGCCAGCAGTTTGGGCAGGCTAAGCTCCTACAATGAGCAGTTCTTC	CASSLGRLSSYNEQFF
TRBV5-1	TRBD1	once	TRBJ1-2	TGCGCCAGCAGCCCCAGGACAGGGCCCTTCTATGGCTACACCTTC	CASSPRTGPFYGYTF
TRBV15	NA	NA	TRBJ1-5	TGTGCCACCAGCGGTACTAGGGAGGGTTTTAATCAGCCCCAGCATTTT	CATSGTREGFNQPQHF
TRBV2	TRBD1	NA	TRBJ2-6	TGTGCCAGACCGACAGGGTCCGGGGCCAACGTCCTGACCTTC	CARPTGSGANVLTF
TRBV5-4	TRBD2	NA	TRBJ2-7	TGTGCCAGCAGCTTGGTGACTAGCGGGGGATACGAGCAGTACTTC	CASSLVTSGGYEQYF
TRBV4-2	TRBD2	NA	TRBJ2-1	TGTGCCAGCAGCACCATCATACTAGCGGGAGGGGGGGACAATGAGCAGTTCTTC	CASSTIILAGGGDNEQFF
TRBV7-9	NA	NA	TRBJ1-4	TGTGCCAGCAGCAACAGGGATCCGAGGAATGAAAAACTGTTTTTT	CASSNRDPRNEKLFF
TRBV9	TRBD2	NA	TRBJ2-7	TGTGCCAGCAGCGAGACTAGCGGGAGCGCCTACGAGCAGTACTTC	CASSETSGSAYEQYF
TRBV27	NA	NA	TRBJ2-1	TGTGCCAGTTGGAGGGGCAGCTGGGATGAGCAGTTCTTC	CASWRGSWDEQFF
TRBV5-6	NA	once	TRBJ1-5	TGTGCCAGCAGCTGGAGGGGATTCGCCAATCAGCCCCAGCATTTT	CASSWRGFANQPQHF
TRBV30	TRBD2	NA	TRBJ2-7	TGTGCCTCCACGGTCGGTAGCGGGGGGTACGAGCAGTACTTC	CASTVGSGGYEQYF
TRBV7-2	TRBD1	NA	TRBJ2-5	TGTGCCAGCAGCTTATCCTCAGGGGGCGGGGAGACCCAGTACTTC	CASSLSSGGGETQYF
TRBV5-1	NA	NA	TRBJ2-5	TGCGCCAGCAGCTTGGTTGTGGTAGCAGCCCACCAAGAGACCCAGTACTTC	CASSLVVVAAHQETQYF
TRBV7-9	TRBD1	NA	TRBJ1-1	TGTGCCAGCAGCGAGGGGGACAGGGTCATGAACACTGAAGCTTTCTTT	CASSEGDRVMNTEAFF
TRBV18	TRBD1	few	TRBJ2-7	TGTGCCAGCTCACCCCCAGGGACAGTCTACGAGCAGTACTTC	CASSPPGTVYEQYF
TRBV30	NA	NA	TRBJ2-2	TGTGCCTGGAGTCGGGACTTATACACCGGGGAGCTGTTTTTT	CAWSRDLYTGELFF
TRBV18	TRBD1	once	TRBJ2-5	TGTGCCAGCTCAATTTCGCCGACAGGGGACCAAGAGACCCAGTACTTC	CASSISPTGDQETQYF
TRBV2	TRBD2	NA	TRBJ2-5	TGTGCCAGCAGGCGACTAGCGGGAGTAGAGACCCAGTACTTC	CASRRLAGVETQYF
TRBV27	TRBD1	NA	TRBJ1-2	TGTGCCAGCAGTACCTCACAGGGGCCCGGCTATGGCTACACCTTC	CASSTSQGPGYGYTF
TRBV19	NA	once	TRBJ2-1	TGTGCCAGTAGTATAGCCAGGGAATACAATGAGCAGTTCTTC	CASSIAREYNEQFF
TRBV7-9	NA	NA	TRBJ2-7	TGTGCCAGCAGCTCCTTTCAAACAGGGAGCTCCTACGAGCAGTACTTC	CASSSFQTGSSYEQYF
TRBV7-9	TRBD2	NA	TRBJ2-1	TGTTCCAGCAGCCCCCCGGGACTAGCGGGAGGGGAGCAGTTCTTC	CSSSPPGLAGGEQFF
TRBV29-1	TRBD2	NA	TRBJ2-1	TGCAGCGCCGTGGGAGGGGAGGGCGGTGAGCAGTTCTTC	CSAVGGEGGEQFF
TRBV5-1	NA	NA	TRBJ2-1	TGCGCCAGCAGCTTGGATCGGCGGGGAAGCTCCTACAATGAGCAGTTCTTC	CASSLDRRGSSYNEQFF
TRBV5-6	NA	NA	TRBJ1-5	TGTGCCAGCAGCGGACAGAATAGCAATCAGCCCCAGCATTTT	CASSGQNSNQPQHF
TRBV18	TRBD1	NA	TRBJ2-5	TGTGCCAGCTCACCACCGGGGACAGGGACAGAGACCCAGTACTTC	CASSPPGTGTETQYF
TRBV29-1	TRBD1	NA	TRBJ2-2	TGCAGCGTTGATGACAGGGCGTATGGCGGGGAGCTGTTTTTT	CSVDDRAYGGELFF
TRBV4-1	TRBD1	NA	TRBJ2-2	TGCGCCAGCAGCCAGGTCGACAGGGGGCGATATGGCGGGGAGCTGTTTTTT	CASSQVDRGRYGGELFF
TRBV28	TRBD1	NA	TRBJ1-5	TGTGCCAGCAGTAGAGATCCATCGGCCAGGGGGCTACAGCCCCAGCATTTT	CASSRDPSARGLQPQHF
TRBV5-6	NA	NA	TRBJ2-5	TGTGCCAGCAGCCGCCCTCAGGGGAAAGAGACCCAGTACTTC	CASSRPQGKETQYF
TRBV10-3	NA	NA	TRBJ2-2	TGTGCCATCAGTGTGATGAGCGGCGAAACCGGGGAGCTGTTTTTT	CAISVMSGETGELFF
TRBV6-5	TRBD1	few	TRBJ2-2	TGTGCCAGCAGCGTGGGACAGGGTAACACCGGGGAGCTGTTTTTT	CASSVGQGNTGELFF
TRBV28	NA	NA	TRBJ2-5	TGTGCCAGCAGTTTGGGCAGGGTCATGAGGGAGACCCAGTACTTC	CASSLGRVMRETQYF
TRBV27	TRBD1	NA	TRBJ1-2	TGTGCCAGCAGTTTTAGACAGGGGGAGGGCTACACCTTC	CASSFRQGEGYTF
TRBV7-6	NA	NA	TRBJ1-3	TGTGCCAGCAGCGTATCCGGGACACGGGGAAACACCATATATTTT	CASSVSGTRGNTIYF
TRBV6-5	TRBD1	NA	TRBJ1-2	TGTGCCAGCGGGGCAGGGGGCGGCTACACCTTC	CASGAGGGYTF
TRBV7-9	TRBD1	NA	TRBJ1-1	TGTGCCAGCAGCACTCGGACAGGGACCGGCGGAGCTTTCTTT	CASSTRTGTGGAFF
TRBV5-4	NA	NA	TRBJ2-3	TGTGCCAGCAGCCCGCGTTTTAGTAGCGCGGGCACAGATACGCAGTATTTT	CASSPRFSSAGTDTQYF
TRBV2	TRBD2	once	TRBJ2-7	TGTGCCAGCAGTGGTCGGACTAGCGGGAGGGCCGAGCAGTACTTC	CASSGRTSGRAEQYF
TRBV27	TRBD2	NA	TRBJ2-2	TGTGCCAGCACCCAGGGCTTTAGCGGGAGACCGACCGGGGAGCTGTTTTTT	CASTQGFSGRPTGELFF
TRBV4-1	TRBD2	NA	TRBJ2-7	TGCGCCAGCAGCCAACTAGCGGGAGTGGCCTACGAGCAGTACTTC	CASSQLAGVAYEQYF
TRBV4-1	NA	few	TRBJ1-2	TGCGCCAGCAGCCAAGTCTCCAGGGAGGCCTATGGCTACACCTTC	CASSQVSREAYGYTF
TRBV7-2	NA	NA	TRBJ2-3	TGTGCCAGCGGAGCTTCTAGCGCCCCAGTAGATACGCAGTATTTT	CASGASSAPVDTQYF
TRBV9	NA	NA	TRBJ2-1	TGTGCCAGCACCGACACATATAGCTCCTACAATGAGCAGTTCTTC	CASTDTYSSYNEQFF
TRBV18	NA	NA	TRBJ2-7	TGTGCCAGCTCACCTGGACTTGGGGAAGGCTACGAGCAGTACTTC	CASSPGLGEGYEQYF
TRBV5-4	NA	once	TRBJ2-6	TGTGCCAGCAGCCCTATACGGGGAGCCAACGTCCTGACTTTC	CASSPIRGANVLTF
TRBV18	TRBD1	NA	TRBJ2-3	TGTGCCAGCCTATCGGACAGGGCAAGAGATACGCAGTATTTT	CASLSDRARDTQYF
TRBV7-3	NA	few	TRBJ2-7	TGTGCCAGCAGCTTGGACAGCTCCTACGAGCAGTACTTC	CASSLDSSYEQYF